This T cell receptor beta chain originates from a study of early T cells in non-severe SARS-CoV-2 infection. Study overall: Chains were not paired, and sequencing was done on bulk RNA from unsorted whole blood.

As regards this clonotype: This could be a read error, since a much larger clone is one nucleotide away.

Each single cDNA molecule received a unique molecular identifier. MiXCR was run by TCRdb on the 5' RACE reads, yielding one entry per CDR3 protein. The sample lists around 35,000 distinct CDR3 sequences, 4.5% to 7% seen once, with roughly 24% in the top ten. The material sequenced was whole blood. The receptor comes from an adult who was a healthcare worker with PCR-confirmed SARS-CoV-2 infection or an uninfected control (not recorded which).

CDR3 amino acids: CASNEASGIYEQFF. The CDR3 DNA sequence: TGTGCCAGCAATGAGGCTAGCGGGATTTATGAGCAGTTCTTC. The chain couples TRBV2 to TRBJ2-1, with TRBD2 matching over 9 bases. V was clipped by 7 bases and J by 8 bases; unmatched bases: 9. This CDR3 contains 14 residues. Looked up from germline, CDR1 is SNHLY and CDR2 is FYNNEI.